This T cell receptor beta chain emerged from a study of patients and donors after allogeneic stem cell transplantation. The J segment lost 7 bases and the V segment lost 3 bases, leaving 7 bases of the junction unmatched. There are 16 residues in the CDR3. Germline CDR1 is KGHDR and CDR2 is SFDVKD. TCRdb re-analysed the RT-PCR reads in MiXCR, keeping a single row per CDR3 protein. Of roughly 960,000 distinct CDR3 sequences in the sample, more than 15% were seen once. The origin of this receptor is a human donor who was either an allogeneic HSCT recipient or a stem cell or donor lymphocyte infusion donor (not recorded which). It is not recorded whose cells these are; they may come from a transplant donor. This chain uses TRBV24-1 with TRBJ2-1; 11 nucleotides agree with TRBD2. The sample comprised blood, either unsorted or a sorted T cell fraction (not recorded which). CDR3 nucleotide sequence: TGTGCCACCAGTGATGAAACTAGCGGGAGATGGAATGAGCAGTTCTTC. Translated: CATSDETSGRWNEQFF.